One and the same sample provided the 21 T cell receptor beta chains below, sequenced in a study of shared clonotypes between healthy human individuals. Repertoires were generated with immunoSEQ multiplex PCR, while TCRdb's copy carries only in-frame clones and drops some. Altogether roughly 2,500,000 clones are present, more than 85% being singletons, with the ten largest covering 0.36%. Sequenced material: naive CD4+ T cells from PBMCs. The subset is: CD45RA+ positively selected. The receptors were sampled from a man aged 18 to 30 in good health. Some clones in this sample may be carry-over from other donors' samples.

This chain connects TRBV27 to TRBJ2-7, with 13 bases lining up with TRBD2. Trimming cost V 6 bases and J 3 bases; bases outside gene matches: 5. This CDR3 comprises 15 residues. Per the germline V gene, CDR1 is MNHEY and CDR2 is SMNVEV (reference sequence). CDR3 DNA: TGTGCCAGCAGCCCAGGGACTAGCGGGATCTACGAGCAGTACTTC. This translates into CASSPGTSGIYEQYF.

This chain connects TRBV9 to TRBJ2-7; D is unresolved. V lost 0 bases and J lost 0, with 7 bases in between. CDR3 length: 14 amino acids. Germline V gene lookup returns CDR1 SGDLS and CDR2 YYNGEE. This CDR3 is CASSVGFSSYEQYF. The CDR3 bases are TGTGCCAGCAGCGTAGGGTTTAGCTCCTACGAGCAGTACTTC.

The DNA for the CDR3 is TGCGCCAGCAGCCTAAGGACTAGCGGGGACTACAATGAGCAGTTCTTC. The encoded protein is CASSLRTSGDYNEQFF. J is TRBJ2-1 and V is TRBV5-1; TRBD2 matches 12 bases. The V gene's germline CDR1 is SGHRS and CDR2 YFSETQ. The length of the CDR3 is 16 residues. V was clipped by 4 bases and J by 3 bases; unmatched bases: 5.

V gene TRBV15 combines with J gene TRBJ2-3; D uncertain. The CDR3 is 13 residues long. Germline CDR1 reads LNHNV; CDR2 reads YYDKDF (reference sequence). Trimming pared 3 bases from V and 5 bases from J, leaving 9 bases between. The CDR3 reads CATSSVMRDTQYF. The CDR3 DNA reads as TGTGCCACCAGCAGTGTGATGAGAGATACGCAGTATTTT. The full variable domain, its missing parts supplied by reference TRBV15 and TRBJ2-3, is DAMVIQNPRYQVTQFGKPVTLSCSQTLNHNVMYWYQQKSSQAPKLLFHYYDKDFNNEADTPDNFQSRRPNTSFCFLDIRSPGLGDTAMYLCATSSVMRDTQYFGPGTRLTVL.

The chain recombines TRBV5-4 with TRBJ2-1; D call uncertain. CDR1 and CDR2 from the germline V gene are SGHNT and YYREEE (reference sequence). Trimming stripped 5 bases from V and 5 bases from J, with 14 bases between. The CDR3 totals 14 residues. CDR3 nucleotide sequence: TGTGCCAGCAGTCAACTACCTCAAAACAATGAGCAGTTCTTC. Translated: CASSQLPQNNEQFF.

The chain joins TRBV28 to TRBJ1-2; D unresolved. V was trimmed by 1 base and J by 7 bases, leaving 10 bases between them. Germline V lookup: CDR1 MDHEN, CDR2 SYDVKM. This CDR3 region has 13 residues. This CDR3 reads CASSLSLGAGYTF. The CDR3 DNA sequence: TGTGCCAGCAGTTTATCCCTGGGAGCTGGCTACACCTTC.

The V gene is TRBV15, the J gene TRBJ1-1, with no clear D. The germline V gene has CDR1 LNHNV and CDR2 YYDKDF (reference sequence). The CDR3 is 15 residues long. The ends were cut back, 1 base at V and 0 bases at J, with 9 bases in the middle. CDR3 region: CATSRGATMNTEAFF. As DNA, the CDR3 is TGTGCCACCAGCAGAGGCGCAACCATGAACACTGAAGCTTTCTTT.

This chain uses TRBV5-6 with TRBJ2-7; 7 positions agree with TRBD1. V was clipped by 4 bases and J by 3 bases; unmatched bases: 4. The CDR3 has 13 amino acids. The V gene's germline CDR1 is SGHDT and CDR2 YYEEEE. The DNA for the CDR3 is TGTGCCAGCAGCCCCGACAGGGTCTACGAGCAGTACTTC. Encoded protein: CASSPDRVYEQYF. The whole variable domain, filled in from reference TRBV5-6 and TRBJ2-7, reads DAGVTQSPTHLIKTRGQQVTLRCSPKSGHDTVSWYQQALGQGPQFIFQYYEEEERQRGNFPDRFSGHQFPNYSSELNVNALLLGDSALYLCASSPDRVYEQYFGPGTRLTVT.

The chain is built from TRBV7-2 and TRBJ2-1; the D gene is possibly TRBD2 (6 bases). Trimming cost V 4 bases and J 10 bases, with 14 bases left between them. The CDR3 has 13 amino acids. Germline V gives CDR1 SGHTA, CDR2 FQGNSA. This chain's CDR3 is CASSSGLTGEQFF. The CDR3 DNA follows: TGTGCCAGCAGCTCGGGACTGACCGGGGAGCAGTTCTTC.

The CDR3 coding sequence is TGTGCCAGCAGCGACCTAGCGGGAGGCGGGGAGCTGTTTTTT. It translates to CASSDLAGGGELFF. This rearrangement joins TRBV9 to TRBJ2-2; 11 bases fit TRBD2. The CDR3 has 14 amino acids. V trimming: 3 bases; J trimming: 7 bases; junction bases outside the gene matches: 2. Germline V gene lookup returns CDR1 SGDLS and CDR2 YYNGEE.

The chain joins TRBV28 to TRBJ2-2; D unclear. The CDR3 has 14 amino acids. Germline CDR1 reads MDHEN; CDR2 reads SYDVKM. The V end was cut by 1 base, the J end by 3 bases, with 6 bases between. In DNA, the CDR3 is TGTGCCAGCAGTTTATCTTCCCACACCGGGGAGCTGTTTTTT. Translating gives CASSLSSHTGELFF.

The J gene is TRBJ2-3, the V gene TRBV5-4, with D perhaps TRBD1 (6 bases). The CDR3 runs 15 residues. V shed 0 bases and J shed 2 bases, with 10 bases lying between them. Germline V lookup: CDR1 SGHNT, CDR2 YYREEE (reference sequence). CDR3 nucleotides: TGTGCCAGCAGCTTGGGACAGGCAAACACAGATACGCAGTATTTT. This codes for CASSLGQANTDTQYF.

The gene calls are TRBV9 and TRBJ2-3, with D uncertain. Germline lookup yields CDR1 SGDLS and CDR2 YYNGEE. The CDR3 runs 12 residues. Trimming took off 3 bases at V and 6 bases at J, with 8 bases between the two ends. The CDR3 region has the DNA TGTGCCAGCAGCGAAGCGACGGATACGCAGTATTTT. Protein: CASSEATDTQYF.

Turning to this clone: Other DNA sequences in this specimen translate into the identical CDR3. V usage is TRBV15 and J usage is TRBJ1-1; D gene ambiguous. Trimming cost V 0 bases and J 1 base, with 3 bases left between them. There are 13 residues in the CDR3. Germline CDR1 and CDR2: LNHNV and YYDKDF (reference sequence). The CDR3 loop is CATSRDTNTEAFF. The DNA for the CDR3 is TGTGCCACCAGCAGAGATACGAACACTGAAGCTTTCTTT.

V and J are TRBV5-6 and TRBJ2-2; a weak D match, TRBD2 (6 bases). This CDR3 is built from 16 residues. Germline V gene data show CDR1 as SGHDT and CDR2 as YYEEEE. V lost 1 base and J lost 7, with 17 bases in between. The DNA of the CDR3 is TGTGCCAGCAGCTTGCGGCGGGACCCGAGGTTCGGGGAGCTGTTTTTT. Protein sequence: CASSLRRDPRFGELFF.

The rearrangement uses TRBV28 and TRBJ2-7; no reliable D call. Germline lookup yields CDR1 MDHEN and CDR2 SYDVKM. Trimming removed 4 bases at V and 4 bases at J, with 17 bases between. This CDR3 is 15 amino acids long. The CDR3 protein is CASSSQGMAKYEQYF. The CDR3 DNA reads as TGTGCCAGCAGTTCCCAAGGGATGGCAAAGTACGAGCAGTACTTC.

The chain has TRBV15 and TRBJ2-5; no clear D. This CDR3 spans 16 amino acids. Germline CDR1 LNHNV, CDR2 YYDKDF (reference sequence). V gave up 0 bases and J gave up 5 bases, with 16 bases separating them. CDR3 region: CATSRDRRLPGETQYF. The CDR3 DNA sequence: TGTGCCACCAGCAGAGATCGGCGTCTCCCTGGGGAGACCCAGTACTTC.

The chain employs TRBV18 and TRBJ2-7; 12 bases map to TRBD1. Germline lookup yields CDR1 KGHSH and CDR2 LQKENI. Trimming removed 3 bases from V and 2 bases from J; junction bases left unmatched: 14. The CDR3 length is 19 residues. The CDR3, as DNA: TGTGCCAGCTCACCCGGTTCCGGGACAGGGGGCTTCCTCCCCTACGAGCAGTACTTC. This encodes CASSPGSGTGGFLPYEQYF.

The chain joins TRBV19 to TRBJ1-4; 7 nucleotides match TRBD1. Germline assignment: CDR1 LNHDA and CDR2 SQIVND (reference sequence). V shed 7 bases, J shed 5 bases, and the junction held 10 bases outside the gene matches. This CDR3 contains 15 residues. The CDR3 DNA reads TGTGCCAGTACCCAATCAGGGGGTAGGAATGAAAAACTGTTTTTT. This codes for CASTQSGGRNEKLFF.

The chain is built from TRBV12-5 and TRBJ2-5, with D possibly TRBD1 on 5 matching bases. V lost 3 bases and J 10 bases, leaving 9 bases between the germline ends. This CDR3 has 11 residues. Germline CDR1 reads LGHNT; CDR2 reads FRNRAP. DNA of the CDR3: TGTGCTAGTGGTTTTGGACAACTCCAGTACTTC. As protein: CASGFGQLQYF.

This clone was recorded only once. V gene TRBV18 combines with J gene TRBJ2-7, with TRBD2 identical over 11 bases. Germline V gene lookup returns CDR1 KGHSH and CDR2 LQKENI. V shed 3 bases and J 3 bases; nucleotides not matched to a gene: 4. This CDR3 has 15 amino acids. The CDR3 DNA follows: TGTGCCAGCTCACCCGGACTAGCGGGCAACTACGAGCAGTACTTC. It encodes CASSPGLAGNYEQYF.